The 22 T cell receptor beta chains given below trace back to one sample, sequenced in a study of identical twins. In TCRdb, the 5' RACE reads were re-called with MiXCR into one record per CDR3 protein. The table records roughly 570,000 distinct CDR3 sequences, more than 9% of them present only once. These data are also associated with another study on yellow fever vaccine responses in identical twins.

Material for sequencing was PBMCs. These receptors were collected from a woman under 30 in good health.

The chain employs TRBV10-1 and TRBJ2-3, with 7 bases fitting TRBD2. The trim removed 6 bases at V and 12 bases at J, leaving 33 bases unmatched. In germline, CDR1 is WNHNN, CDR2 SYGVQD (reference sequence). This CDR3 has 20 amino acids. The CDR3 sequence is CASSTGLSPPHQRESPRQYF. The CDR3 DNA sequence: TGCGCCAGCAGCACGGGACTCTCCCCACCCCACCAGCGGGAATCCCCACGACAGTATTTT.

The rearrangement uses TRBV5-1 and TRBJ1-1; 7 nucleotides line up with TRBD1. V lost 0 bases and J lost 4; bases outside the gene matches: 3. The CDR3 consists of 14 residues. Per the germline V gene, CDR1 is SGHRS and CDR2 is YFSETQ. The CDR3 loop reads CASSLAQGVTEAFF. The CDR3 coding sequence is TGCGCCAGCAGCTTGGCCCAGGGGGTCACTGAAGCTTTCTTT.

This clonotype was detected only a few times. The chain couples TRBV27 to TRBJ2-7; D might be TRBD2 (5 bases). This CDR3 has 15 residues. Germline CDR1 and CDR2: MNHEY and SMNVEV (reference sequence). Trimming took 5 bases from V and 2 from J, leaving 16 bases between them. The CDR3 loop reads CASSRTSSPTYEQYF. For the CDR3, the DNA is TGTGCCAGCAGTAGAACTAGTTCCCCCACCTACGAGCAGTACTTC.

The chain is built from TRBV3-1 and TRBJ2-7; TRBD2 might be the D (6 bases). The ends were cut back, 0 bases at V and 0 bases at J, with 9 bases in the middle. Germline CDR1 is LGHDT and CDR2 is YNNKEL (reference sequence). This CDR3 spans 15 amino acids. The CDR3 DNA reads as TGTGCCAGCAGCCAAGAATGGGGGGTCTCCTACGAGCAGTACTTC. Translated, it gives CASSQEWGVSYEQYF.

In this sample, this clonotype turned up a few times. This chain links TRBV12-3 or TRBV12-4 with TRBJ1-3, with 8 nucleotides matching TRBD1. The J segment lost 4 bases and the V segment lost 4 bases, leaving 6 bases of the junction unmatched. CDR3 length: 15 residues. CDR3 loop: CASSSRGTGGNTIYF. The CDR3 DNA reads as TGTGCCAGCAGTTCTCGTGGGACAGGAGGAAACACCATATATTTT.

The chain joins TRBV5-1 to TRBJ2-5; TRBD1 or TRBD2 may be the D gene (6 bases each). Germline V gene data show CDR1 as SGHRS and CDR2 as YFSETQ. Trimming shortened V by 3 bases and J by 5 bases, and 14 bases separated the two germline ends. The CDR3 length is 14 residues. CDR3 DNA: TGCGCCAGCAGCTATCGGGGGCTAGAGGAGACCCAGTACTTC. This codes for CASSYRGLEETQYF.

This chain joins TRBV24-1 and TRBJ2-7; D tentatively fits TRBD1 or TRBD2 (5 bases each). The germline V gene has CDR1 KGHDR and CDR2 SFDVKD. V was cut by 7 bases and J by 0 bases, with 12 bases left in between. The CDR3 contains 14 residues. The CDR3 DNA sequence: TGTGCCACCAGCAGAGGGGCAAGCTCCTACGAGCAGTACTTC. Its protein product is CATSRGASSYEQYF.

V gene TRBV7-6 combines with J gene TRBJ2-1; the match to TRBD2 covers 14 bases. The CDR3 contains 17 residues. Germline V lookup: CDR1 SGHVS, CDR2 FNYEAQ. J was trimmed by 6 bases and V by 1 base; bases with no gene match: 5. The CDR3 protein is CASSLGLAGGPGNEQFF. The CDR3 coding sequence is TGTGCCAGCAGCTTAGGACTAGCGGGAGGGCCGGGCAATGAGCAGTTCTTC.

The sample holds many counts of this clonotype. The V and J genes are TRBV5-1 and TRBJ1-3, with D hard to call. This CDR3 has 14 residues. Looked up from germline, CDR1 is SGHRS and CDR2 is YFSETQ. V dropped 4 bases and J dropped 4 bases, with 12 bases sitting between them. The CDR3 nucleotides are TGCGCCAGCAGCCAAGGGATGGAGGGAAACACCATATATTTT. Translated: CASSQGMEGNTIYF. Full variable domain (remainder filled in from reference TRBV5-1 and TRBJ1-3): KAGVTQTPRYLIKTRGQQVTLSCSPISGHRSVSWYQQTPGQGLQFLFEYFSETQRNKGNFPGRFSGRQFSNSRSEMNVSTLELGDSALYLCASSQGMEGNTIYFGEGSWLTVV.

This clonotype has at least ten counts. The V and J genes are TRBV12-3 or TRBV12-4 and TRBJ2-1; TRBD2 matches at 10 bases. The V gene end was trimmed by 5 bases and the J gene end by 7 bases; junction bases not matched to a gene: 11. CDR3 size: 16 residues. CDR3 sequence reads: CASSPTGAGGRNEQFF. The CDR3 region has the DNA TGTGCCAGCAGTCCCACGGGAGCGGGGGGGAGGAATGAGCAGTTCTTC.

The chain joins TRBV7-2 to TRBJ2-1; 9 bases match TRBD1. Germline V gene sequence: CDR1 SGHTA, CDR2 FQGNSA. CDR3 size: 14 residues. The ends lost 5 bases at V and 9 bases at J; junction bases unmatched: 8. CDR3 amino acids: CASSHGTTGGEQFF. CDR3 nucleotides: TGTGCCAGCAGCCACGGCACGACAGGGGGTGAGCAGTTCTTC.

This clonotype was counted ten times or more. This chain's CDR3 is CASLPGFGDTQYF. In nucleotides, the CDR3 is TGTGCCAGCTTGCCGGGTTTTGGAGATACGCAGTATTTT. The rearrangement uses TRBV7-2 and TRBJ2-3; D not certain. Deletions cut 8 bases from V and 5 bases from J, with 14 bases between. Per the germline V gene, CDR1 is SGHTA and CDR2 is FQGNSA. The CDR3 spans 13 residues.

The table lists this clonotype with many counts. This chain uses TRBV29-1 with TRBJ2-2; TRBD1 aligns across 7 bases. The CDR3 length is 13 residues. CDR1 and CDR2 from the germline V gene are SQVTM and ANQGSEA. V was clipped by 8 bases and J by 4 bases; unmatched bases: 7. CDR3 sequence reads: CSHDREVTGELFF. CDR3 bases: TGCAGCCATGACAGGGAAGTCACCGGGGAGCTGTTTTTT.

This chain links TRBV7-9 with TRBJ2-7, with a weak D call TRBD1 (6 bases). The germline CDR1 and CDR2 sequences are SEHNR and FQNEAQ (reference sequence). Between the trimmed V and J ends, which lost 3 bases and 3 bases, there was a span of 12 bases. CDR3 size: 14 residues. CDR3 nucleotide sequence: TGTGCCAGCAGCTTCGGGACAAACCGCTACGAGCAGTACTTC. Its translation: CASSFGTNRYEQYF.

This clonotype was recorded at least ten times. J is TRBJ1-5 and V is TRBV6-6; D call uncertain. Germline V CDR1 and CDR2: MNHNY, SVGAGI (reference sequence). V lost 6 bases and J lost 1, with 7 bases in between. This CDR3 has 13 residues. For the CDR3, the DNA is TGTGCCAGCAGCACACTGAGCAATCAGCCCCAGCATTTT. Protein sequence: CASSTLSNQPQHF.

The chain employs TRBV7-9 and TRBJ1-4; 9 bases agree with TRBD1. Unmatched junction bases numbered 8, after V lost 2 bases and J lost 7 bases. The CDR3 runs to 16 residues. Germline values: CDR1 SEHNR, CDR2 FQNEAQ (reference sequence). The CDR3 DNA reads TGTGCCAGCAGCTTATCCGGGACAGGGCGTTCTGAAAAACTGTTTTTT. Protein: CASSLSGTGRSEKLFF.

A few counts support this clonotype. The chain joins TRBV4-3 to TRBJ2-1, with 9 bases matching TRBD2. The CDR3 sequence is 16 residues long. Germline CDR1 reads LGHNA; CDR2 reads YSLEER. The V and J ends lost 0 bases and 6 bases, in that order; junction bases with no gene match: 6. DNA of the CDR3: TGCGCCAGCAGCCAAGAAGTAGCGGGAGTCCCCAATGAGCAGTTCTTC. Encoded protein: CASSQEVAGVPNEQFF.

As DNA, the CDR3 is TGCAGCGTCCGCACAGGGAGTTCGGAGACCCAGTACTTC. Its protein is CSVRTGSSETQYF. The rearrangement joins TRBV29-1 to TRBJ2-5, with a possible D match to TRBD1 (6 bases). The CDR3 consists of 13 residues. Per germline, CDR1 SQVTM and CDR2 ANQGSEA. V lost 6 bases and J lost 5, with 16 bases in between.

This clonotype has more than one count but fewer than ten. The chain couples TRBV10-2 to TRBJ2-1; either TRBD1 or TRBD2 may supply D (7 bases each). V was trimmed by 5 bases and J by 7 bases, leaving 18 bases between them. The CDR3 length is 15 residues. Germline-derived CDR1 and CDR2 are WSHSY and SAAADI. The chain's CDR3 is CASSRDYPQGNEQFF. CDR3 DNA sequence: TGCGCCAGCAGTAGGGACTACCCACAGGGGAATGAGCAGTTCTTC.

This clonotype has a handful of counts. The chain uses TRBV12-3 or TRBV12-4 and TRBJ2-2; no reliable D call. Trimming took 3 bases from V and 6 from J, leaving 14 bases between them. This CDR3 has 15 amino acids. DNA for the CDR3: TGTGCCAGCAGTTTCAAGAATGTTAGACCCGGGGAGCTGTTTTTT. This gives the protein CASSFKNVRPGELFF.

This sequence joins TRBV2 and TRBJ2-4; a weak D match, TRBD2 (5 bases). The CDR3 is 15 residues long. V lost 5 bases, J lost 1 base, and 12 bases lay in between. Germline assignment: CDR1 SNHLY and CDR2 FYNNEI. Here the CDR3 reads CASSNGERAKNIQYF. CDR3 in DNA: TGTGCCAGCAGTAATGGGGAGCGGGCCAAAAACATTCAGTACTTC.

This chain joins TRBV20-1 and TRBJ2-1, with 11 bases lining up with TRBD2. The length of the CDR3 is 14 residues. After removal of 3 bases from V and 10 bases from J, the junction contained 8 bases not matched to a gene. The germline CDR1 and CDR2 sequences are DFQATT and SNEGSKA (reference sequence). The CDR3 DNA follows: TGCAGTGCTAGGCTTCTAGCGGGAGGTAGGGAGCAGTTCTTC. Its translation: CSARLLAGGREQFF.